This T cell receptor (beta chain) was documented in a study of neurological immune-mediated disorders. This clonotype came up many times. The germline V gene encodes CDR1 MDHEN and CDR2 SYDVKM. The CDR3 sequence is 18 residues long. The V and J ends lost 2 bases and 2 bases respectively, with 20 bases between them. Time point given: longitudinal time-point 1 (baseline). The unsorted libraries had their origin in 2 million PBMCs stored at -80 C. Each CDR3 protein gets one entry after TCRdb re-called the 5' RACE reads with MiXCR. The repertoire holds around 76,000 distinct CDR3 sequences, with roughly 10% as singletons.

The chain combines TRBV28 with TRBJ2-3; perhaps TRBD1 as D (6 bases). The sequence was collected from a man aged 25-40 years in good health. Input material: PBMCs. The chain's CDR3 is CASSLAAPRGLVTDTQYF. CDR3 DNA: TGTGCCAGCAGTTTAGCCGCACCCAGGGGCCTGGTCACAGATACGCAGTATTTT.